Listed below are T cell receptor beta chains from one sample, sequenced in a study of human T cells and chemical hapten exposure. A single record per CDR3 protein comes from TCRdb applying MiXCR to the RACE reads. The sample holds around 250,000 distinct CDR3 sequences; 7% to 10% are singletons and the top ten take around 2.5%. Sequencing used whole blood, obtained in connection with sensitization to the hapten diphenylcyclopropenone (DPC). The source is a woman in her thirties or forties with alopecia areata. Some clones in this sample may be carry-over from other donors' samples. CDR3s include the opening cysteine and the closing phenylalanine or tryptophan. Each record gives: clone size, D gene, J gene, V gene, CDR3 DNA, CDR3 protein. D genes are given only for firm matches. Some rows have no size entry. The others give once, few or many, or a class for an expanded clone.

clone_size: NA
d_call: NA
j_call: TRBJ2-6
v_call: TRBV2
cdr3_nt: TGTGCCAGCACTCTAGGGGCGGGCTCTGGGGCCAACGTCCTGACTTTC
cdr3_aa: CASTLGAGSGANVLTF

clone_size: NA
d_call: NA
j_call: TRBJ2-3
v_call: TRBV27
cdr3_nt: TGTGCCAGCAGTTTCGACGGCAGCTTCCCCACAGATACGCAGTATTTT
cdr3_aa: CASSFDGSFPTDTQYF

clone_size: NA
d_call: NA
j_call: TRBJ1-2
v_call: TRBV27
cdr3_nt: TGTGCCAGCAGTTCGACAGCTAACTATGGCTACACCTTC
cdr3_aa: CASSSTANYGYTF

clone_size: NA
d_call: NA
j_call: TRBJ1-4
v_call: TRBV4-2
cdr3_nt: TGTGCCAGCACAAGATTAGCAACTAATGAAAAACTGTTTTTT
cdr3_aa: CASTRLATNEKLFF

clone_size: few
d_call: NA
j_call: TRBJ2-1
v_call: TRBV7-6
cdr3_nt: TGTGCCAGCAGCGCTCAGACTTTCCGGCAGTTCTTC
cdr3_aa: CASSAQTFRQFF

clone_size: NA
d_call: TRBD2
j_call: TRBJ2-3
v_call: TRBV7-9
cdr3_nt: TGTGCCAGCAGCTTTGGTAGCGGGAGGGCCGATACGCAGTATTTT
cdr3_aa: CASSFGSGRADTQYF

clone_size: many
d_call: NA
j_call: TRBJ1-4
v_call: TRBV7-9
cdr3_nt: TGTGCCAGCAGCTTAGGGGGGAGAGGAAAACTGTTTTTT
cdr3_aa: CASSLGGRGKLFF

clone_size: NA
d_call: NA
j_call: TRBJ2-7
v_call: TRBV29-1
cdr3_nt: TGCAGCGTTGGACAGACTTTCTCCTACGAGCAGTACTTC
cdr3_aa: CSVGQTFSYEQYF

clone_size: many
d_call: NA
j_call: TRBJ1-2
v_call: TRBV28
cdr3_nt: TGTGCCAGCAGTTTGTATGAGAACTATGGCTACACCTTC
cdr3_aa: CASSLYENYGYTF

clone_size: few
d_call: NA
j_call: TRBJ2-4
v_call: TRBV9
cdr3_nt: TGTGCCAGCAGCGTAGGTCAAGTTTGGTCCAAAAACATTCAGTACTTC
cdr3_aa: CASSVGQVWSKNIQYF

clone_size: few
d_call: TRBD2
j_call: TRBJ2-1
v_call: TRBV4-3
cdr3_nt: TGCGCCAGCAGCCGTGGAATTAGCGGGAGCTACAATGAGCAGTTCTTC
cdr3_aa: CASSRGISGSYNEQFF

clone_size: many
d_call: TRBD1
j_call: TRBJ2-7
v_call: TRBV7-8
cdr3_nt: TGTGCCAGCAGCTTAACCCGGGACAGGGGGTCTTACGAGCAGTACTTC
cdr3_aa: CASSLTRDRGSYEQYF

clone_size: many
d_call: NA
j_call: TRBJ2-3
v_call: TRBV5-6
cdr3_nt: TGTGCCAGCAGCTTCTCGGGGGCAAGACAGCTGGTGACAGATACGCAGTATTTT
cdr3_aa: CASSFSGARQLVTDTQYF

clone_size: NA
d_call: NA
j_call: TRBJ2-7
v_call: TRBV4-3
cdr3_nt: TGCGCCAGCAGCCAAGATCTAGGAGACTACGAGCAGTACTTC
cdr3_aa: CASSQDLGDYEQYF

clone_size: NA
d_call: NA
j_call: TRBJ2-7
v_call: TRBV20-1
cdr3_nt: TGCAGTGCTCGTGCCTACGAGCAGTACTTC
cdr3_aa: CSARAYEQYF

clone_size: few
d_call: TRBD2
j_call: TRBJ2-2
v_call: TRBV2
cdr3_nt: TGTGCCAGCGGACTAGCGGGAGCCGGGGAGCTGTTTTTT
cdr3_aa: CASGLAGAGELFF

clone_size: few
d_call: NA
j_call: TRBJ1-6
v_call: TRBV27
cdr3_nt: TGTGCCAGCAGACGGACGGACAATTCACCCCTCCACTTT
cdr3_aa: CASRRTDNSPLHF

clone_size: NA
d_call: NA
j_call: TRBJ2-1
v_call: TRBV27
cdr3_nt: TGTGCCAGCAGTTTAAGGATCTCCTACAATGAGCAGTTCTTC
cdr3_aa: CASSLRISYNEQFF

clone_size: few
d_call: NA
j_call: TRBJ1-1
v_call: TRBV11-2
cdr3_nt: TGTGCCAGCACCGTGGGCAGTACCTTGAACACTGAAGCTTTCTTT
cdr3_aa: CASTVGSTLNTEAFF

clone_size: few
d_call: TRBD2
j_call: TRBJ2-7
v_call: TRBV9
cdr3_nt: TGTGCCAGCAGCGTGACGGGAGGGCTAGGCTCCTACGAGCAGTACTTC
cdr3_aa: CASSVTGGLGSYEQYF

clone_size: NA
d_call: TRBD1
j_call: TRBJ1-2
v_call: TRBV18
cdr3_nt: TGTGCCAGCGCAATCGACAGGGGGACAAGGGGCTACACCTTC
cdr3_aa: CASAIDRGTRGYTF

clone_size: few
d_call: NA
j_call: TRBJ1-5
v_call: TRBV20-1
cdr3_nt: TGCAGTGCAGCCGGGACCCTGCGGGATCAGCCCCAGCATTTT
cdr3_aa: CSAAGTLRDQPQHF

clone_size: many
d_call: TRBD1
j_call: TRBJ2-3
v_call: TRBV24-1
cdr3_nt: TGTGCCACCAGTAACCGGGACAGGGTCCCAGATACGCAGTATTTT
cdr3_aa: CATSNRDRVPDTQYF

clone_size: NA
d_call: TRBD2
j_call: TRBJ2-3
v_call: TRBV7-2
cdr3_nt: TGTGCCAGCAGCTTAGTGGCCCTCCTAGCGGGAGGGCCGAAGGATACGCAGTATTTT
cdr3_aa: CASSLVALLAGGPKDTQYF

clone_size: NA
d_call: NA
j_call: TRBJ2-7
v_call: TRBV5-1
cdr3_nt: TGCGCCAGCAGGAAATGGACAGCCGACTCCTACGAGCAGTACTTC
cdr3_aa: CASRKWTADSYEQYF

clone_size: NA
d_call: NA
j_call: TRBJ1-3
v_call: TRBV10-3
cdr3_nt: TGTGCCATCGGGAATGGAAACACCATATATTTT
cdr3_aa: CAIGNGNTIYF

clone_size: NA
d_call: NA
j_call: TRBJ2-3
v_call: TRBV28
cdr3_nt: TGTGCCAGCATCAGTGACGGAGATACGCAGTATTTT
cdr3_aa: CASISDGDTQYF